This is a list of T cell receptor beta chains from one sample in a study of response to subunit inactivated influenza vaccine. TCRdb re-called the RT-PCR reads with MiXCR, one entry per CDR3 protein. The table has 600,000 to 850,000 distinct CDR3 sequences, 12% to 15% seen once. The sample consisted of PBMCs from blood, taken 14 days before vaccination. The receptors shown here come from a man aged 50-60 years who received an inactivated influenza vaccine. The CDR3 runs from the conserved cysteine through the conserved F or W. Each record gives: CDR3 protein, CDR3 DNA, J gene, D gene, clone size, V gene. The D gene is left open where the match is weak. Only some rows state a clone size, as once, few, many or a class for expanded clones.

cdr3_aa: CASSRIGHPSKLFF
cdr3_nt: TGTGCCAGCAGCCGTATTGGACACCCTTCGAAACTGTTTTTT
j_call: TRBJ1-4
d_call: .
clone_size: many
v_call: TRBV11-1

cdr3_aa: CASSEFGQFKASPLHF
cdr3_nt: TGTGCCAGCAGTGAATTTGGACAGTTTAAAGCTTCACCCCTCCACTTT
j_call: TRBJ1-6
d_call: .
clone_size: few
v_call: TRBV6-1

cdr3_aa: CASSLGLADHNEQFF
cdr3_nt: TGCGCCAGCAGCTTAGGACTAGCGGACCACAATGAGCAGTTCTTC
j_call: TRBJ2-1
d_call: TRBD2
clone_size: many
v_call: TRBV5-1

cdr3_aa: CASSYSAGVTYEQYF
cdr3_nt: TGTGCCAGCAGTTACTCTGCGGGAGTAACCTACGAGCAGTACTTC
j_call: TRBJ2-7
d_call: TRBD2
clone_size: .
v_call: TRBV6-2/TRBV6-3

cdr3_aa: CAAAPQRTSEQFF
cdr3_nt: TGTGCCGCGGCCCCGCAACGGACGAGTGAGCAGTTCTTC
j_call: TRBJ2-1
d_call: .
clone_size: few
v_call: TRBV28

cdr3_aa: CSVEGSGRRNEQFF
cdr3_nt: TGCAGCGTTGAGGGTAGCGGGAGGAGGAATGAGCAGTTCTTC
j_call: TRBJ2-1
d_call: TRBD2
clone_size: .
v_call: TRBV29-1

cdr3_aa: CASGYTGVYEQYF
cdr3_nt: TGTGCCAGCGGATATACAGGGGTCTACGAGCAGTACTTC
j_call: TRBJ2-7
d_call: TRBD1
clone_size: few
v_call: TRBV7-9

cdr3_aa: CASSLTGGRDNEQFF
cdr3_nt: TGTGCCAGCAGTCTTACAGGGGGCAGGGACAATGAGCAGTTCTTC
j_call: TRBJ2-1
d_call: TRBD1
clone_size: few
v_call: TRBV2

cdr3_aa: CASSNNIQPQHF
cdr3_nt: TGTGCCAGCAGTAACAATATCCAGCCCCAGCATTTT
j_call: TRBJ1-5
d_call: .
clone_size: few
v_call: TRBV12-3/TRBV12-4

cdr3_aa: CASSVPSGTGYNEQFF
cdr3_nt: TGTGCCAGCAGCGTTCCATCCGGGACAGGATACAATGAGCAGTTCTTC
j_call: TRBJ2-1
d_call: TRBD1
clone_size: .
v_call: TRBV9

cdr3_aa: CATSRGGFSEQYF
cdr3_nt: TGTGCCACCAGCAGGGGGGGGTTCTCCGAGCAGTACTTC
j_call: TRBJ2-7
d_call: TRBD2
clone_size: .
v_call: TRBV15

cdr3_aa: CASSLVGRVETQYF
cdr3_nt: TGTGCCAGCAGTTTAGTGGGCAGGGTAGAGACCCAGTACTTC
j_call: TRBJ2-5
d_call: .
clone_size: many
v_call: TRBV7-2

cdr3_aa: CASSGLDRVVAFF
cdr3_nt: TGTGCCAGCAGCGGGTTGGACAGGGTGGTAGCTTTCTTT
j_call: TRBJ1-1
d_call: TRBD1
clone_size: many
v_call: TRBV7-9

cdr3_aa: CASSLMGAMDEQFF
cdr3_nt: TGCGCCAGCAGCTTGATGGGGGCAATGGATGAGCAGTTCTTC
j_call: TRBJ2-1
d_call: .
clone_size: few
v_call: TRBV5-1

cdr3_aa: CASSQDGLANYGYTF
cdr3_nt: TGCGCCAGCAGCCAAGATGGCCTTGCTAACTATGGCTACACCTTC
j_call: TRBJ1-2
d_call: .
clone_size: many
v_call: TRBV4-3

cdr3_aa: CASRMTANSYNEQFF
cdr3_nt: TGTGCCAGCAGGATGACTGCAAACTCCTACAATGAGCAGTTCTTC
j_call: TRBJ2-1
d_call: .
clone_size: .
v_call: TRBV12-3/TRBV12-4

cdr3_aa: CASSYYGTGIYEQYF
cdr3_nt: TGTGCCAGCAGTTACTATGGGACAGGGATCTACGAGCAGTACTTC
j_call: TRBJ2-7
d_call: TRBD1
clone_size: few
v_call: TRBV6-2/TRBV6-3

cdr3_aa: CASSRDRATGELFFF
cdr3_nt: .
j_call: TRBJ2-2
d_call: .
clone_size: few
v_call: TRBV7-9

cdr3_aa: CASSEGQVISLHF
cdr3_nt: TGTGCCAGCAGTGAGGGACAGGTGATTTCCCTCCACTTT
j_call: TRBJ1-6
d_call: TRBD1
clone_size: .
v_call: TRBV6-1

cdr3_aa: CSARDGLYTDTQYF
cdr3_nt: TGCAGTGCTAGAGATGGCCTCTACACAGATACGCAGTATTTT
j_call: TRBJ2-3
d_call: .
clone_size: few
v_call: TRBV20-1

cdr3_aa: CSARDGGLISSYNEQFF
cdr3_nt: TGCAGTGCTAGAGACGGGGGACTCATCAGCTCCTACAATGAGCAGTTCTTC
j_call: TRBJ2-1
d_call: .
clone_size: .
v_call: TRBV20-1

cdr3_aa: CCARARGGFYNEQFF
cdr3_nt: TGCTGTGCTAGAGCGCGGGGGGGCTTTTACAATGAGCAGTTCTTC
j_call: TRBJ2-1
d_call: TRBD2
clone_size: once
v_call: TRBV20-1

cdr3_aa: CASRLTGSNQPQHF
cdr3_nt: TGTGCCAGCAGATTGACAGGGAGCAATCAGCCCCAGCATTTT
j_call: TRBJ1-5
d_call: TRBD1
clone_size: few
v_call: TRBV12-3/TRBV12-4

cdr3_aa: CASSPPNSGANVLTF
cdr3_nt: TGCGCCAGCAGCCCCCCAAACTCTGGGGCCAACGTCCTGACTTTC
j_call: TRBJ2-6
d_call: .
clone_size: .
v_call: TRBV5-1

cdr3_aa: CASSWQGTGYEQYF
cdr3_nt: TGTGCCAGCAGCTGGCAGGGGACGGGCTACGAGCAGTACTTC
j_call: TRBJ2-7
d_call: .
clone_size: few
v_call: TRBV5-4

cdr3_aa: CASTRLGGPQGMRQPQHF
cdr3_nt: TGTGCCAGCACCCGCCTCGGGGGCCCCCAGGGGATGAGACAGCCCCAGCATTTT
j_call: TRBJ1-5
d_call: .
clone_size: few
v_call: TRBV6-1

cdr3_aa: CASSPSLNNEQFF
cdr3_nt: TGTGCCAGCTCACCCTCTCTTAACAATGAGCAGTTCTTC
j_call: TRBJ2-1
d_call: .
clone_size: .
v_call: TRBV18

cdr3_aa: CASSLGVGLWYEQYF
cdr3_nt: TGTGCCAGCAGCTTGGGAGTGGGGCTATGGTACGAGCAGTACTTC
j_call: TRBJ2-7
d_call: .
clone_size: few
v_call: TRBV5-6

cdr3_aa: CASSSGFYSYNSPLHF
cdr3_nt: TGTGCCAGCAGTTCCGGGTTCTACTCCTATAATTCACCCCTCCACTTT
j_call: TRBJ1-6
d_call: .
clone_size: few
v_call: TRBV27

cdr3_aa: CASTLAGGGSYNEQFF
cdr3_nt: TGTGCCAGCACCCTAGCGGGAGGAGGGAGCTACAATGAGCAGTTCTTC
j_call: TRBJ2-1
d_call: TRBD2
clone_size: .
v_call: TRBV11-2

cdr3_aa: CASSGGRAKTQYF
cdr3_nt: TGTGCCAGCAGTGGCGGCAGGGCTAAGACCCAGTACTTC
j_call: TRBJ2-5
d_call: .
clone_size: .
v_call: TRBV6-2/TRBV6-3

cdr3_aa: CSAGDSTDTQYF
cdr3_nt: TGCAGTGCAGGGGATTCCACAGATACGCAGTATTTT
j_call: TRBJ2-3
d_call: .
clone_size: .
v_call: TRBV20-1

cdr3_aa: CASSTRQGNGYTF
cdr3_nt: TGTGCCAGCAGCACCCGACAGGGTAATGGCTACACCTTC
j_call: TRBJ1-2
d_call: TRBD1
clone_size: .
v_call: TRBV7-2

cdr3_aa: CASSYPPGQQETQYF
cdr3_nt: TGTGCCAGCAGCTACCCACCGGGACAGCAAGAGACCCAGTACTTC
j_call: TRBJ2-5
d_call: TRBD1
clone_size: .
v_call: TRBV7-9

cdr3_aa: CSVGQGTETGELFF
cdr3_nt: TGCAGCGTGGGACAGGGGACGGAAACCGGGGAGCTGTTTTTT
j_call: TRBJ2-2
d_call: TRBD1
clone_size: .
v_call: TRBV29-1

cdr3_aa: CASSESRRYEQYF
cdr3_nt: TGTGCCAGCAGTGAATCCCGGCGGTACGAGCAGTACTTC
j_call: TRBJ2-7
d_call: .
clone_size: .
v_call: TRBV25-1

cdr3_aa: CASSFNRDAGFPLHF
cdr3_nt: TGTGCCAGCAGTTTCAACCGGGACGCCGGGTTTCCCCTCCACTTT
j_call: TRBJ1-6
d_call: .
clone_size: few
v_call: TRBV6-2/TRBV6-3

cdr3_aa: CASSPTGGHNTEAFF
cdr3_nt: TGCGCCAGCAGCCCGACAGGGGGCCATAACACTGAAGCTTTCTTT
j_call: TRBJ1-1
d_call: TRBD1
clone_size: .
v_call: TRBV4-1